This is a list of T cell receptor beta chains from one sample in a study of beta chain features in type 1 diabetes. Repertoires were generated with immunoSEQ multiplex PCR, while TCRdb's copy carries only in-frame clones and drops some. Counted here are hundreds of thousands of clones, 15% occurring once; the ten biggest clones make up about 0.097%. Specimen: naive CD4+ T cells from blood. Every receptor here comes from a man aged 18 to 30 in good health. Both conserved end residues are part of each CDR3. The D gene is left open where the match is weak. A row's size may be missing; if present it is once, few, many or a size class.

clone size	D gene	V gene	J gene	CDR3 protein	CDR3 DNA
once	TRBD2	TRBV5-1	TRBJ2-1	CASSSLVLAASYNEQFF	TGCGCCAGCAGCTCCCTCGTTCTAGCGGCCTCCTACAATGAGCAGTTCTTC
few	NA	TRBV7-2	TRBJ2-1	CASSPGIEQFF	TGTGCCAGCAGCCCCGGGATTGAGCAGTTCTTC
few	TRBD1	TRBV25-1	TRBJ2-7	CASSEWGQGASSYEQYF	TGTGCCAGCAGTGAATGGGGACAGGGGGCTAGCTCCTACGAGCAGTACTTC
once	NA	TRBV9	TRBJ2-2	CASSVAAHRAGELFF	TGTGCCAGCAGCGTAGCTGCGCACAGGGCCGGAGAGCTGTTTTTT
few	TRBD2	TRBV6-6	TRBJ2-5	CASSYSRGSETQYF	TGTGCCAGCAGTTACTCGCGGGGGTCGGAGACCCAGTACTTC
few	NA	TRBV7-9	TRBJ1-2	CAILRSGLAIYGYTF	TGTGCCATCCTCCGTTCGGGTCTTGCAATCTATGGCTACACCTTC
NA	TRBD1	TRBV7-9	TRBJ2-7	CASSSTGVSSYEQYF	TGTGCCAGCAGCTCCACAGGGGTTAGCTCCTACGAGCAGTACTTC
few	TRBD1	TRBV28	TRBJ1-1	CASIPLGGQGNTEAFF	TGTGCCAGCATTCCTTTGGGGGGACAGGGGAACACTGAAGCTTTCTTT
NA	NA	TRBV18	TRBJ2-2	CASSPDLANTGELFF	TGTGCCAGCTCTCCCGACCTCGCGAACACCGGGGAGCTGTTTTTT
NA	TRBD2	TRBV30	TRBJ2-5	CAWSVRGTAGGLTQYF	TGTGCCTGGAGTGTACGGGGCACAGCGGGGGGCCTTACCCAGTACTTC
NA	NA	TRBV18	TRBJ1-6	CASSRDPRGNSPLHF	TGTGCCAGCTCACGGGACCCACGGGGGAATTCACCCCTCCACTTT
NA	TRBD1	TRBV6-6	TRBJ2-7	CASIDSRDSYEQYF	TGTGCCAGCATTGATTCCCGGGACAGCTACGAGCAGTACTTC
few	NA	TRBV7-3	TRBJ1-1	CASSLLGGEAFF	TGTGCCAGCAGCTTACTTGGAGGCGAAGCTTTCTTT
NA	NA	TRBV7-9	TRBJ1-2	CASSLIGGFGYTF	TGTGCCAGCAGCTTGATTGGGGGCTTTGGCTACACCTTC
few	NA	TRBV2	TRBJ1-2	CASSESGVYGYTF	TGTGCCAGCAGTGAATCGGGGGTCTATGGCTACACCTTC
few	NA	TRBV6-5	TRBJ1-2	CASSLGSPNYGYTF	TGTGCCAGCAGTTTAGGCAGTCCTAACTATGGCTACACCTTC
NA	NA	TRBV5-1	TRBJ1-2	CASSLAVGAVDGYTF	TGCGCCAGCAGCTTGGCCGTGGGGGCCGTCGATGGCTACACCTTC
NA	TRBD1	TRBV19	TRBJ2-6	CASAPGQGLGANVLTF	TGTGCCAGTGCGCCGGGACAGGGCCTCGGGGCCAACGTCCTGACTTTC
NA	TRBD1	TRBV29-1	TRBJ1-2	CSVDDRGPHYGYTF	TGCAGCGTGGACGACAGGGGTCCCCACTATGGCTACACCTTC
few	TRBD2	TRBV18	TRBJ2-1	CASSPRLQTGTSGINEQFF	TGTGCCAGCTCACCACGGCTTCAGACAGGGACTAGCGGGATCAATGAGCAGTTCTTC